This T cell receptor (beta chain) came from a study of OX40 agonist ivuxolimab in advanced cancers. Measured with immunoSEQ multiplex PCR; TCRdb has only the in-frame clones, and not every one. Among 45,000 to 55,000 clones listed, about 83% were seen once. Looked up from germline, CDR1 is LNHDA and CDR2 is SQIVND (reference sequence). V lost 6 bases and J lost 4; bases outside the gene matches: 11. The CDR3 loop spans 16 amino acids. This clonotype was sampled from an adult with an advanced solid tumor such as melanoma, head and neck, liver or kidney cancer. The sequencing used CD4+ or CD8+ T cells sorted from blood, collected in a trial of the OX40 agonist ivuxolimab. The chain joins TRBV19 to TRBJ2-4, with TRBD2 matching 8 bases. DNA of the CDR3: TGTGCCAGTAGCTTACCGGGGGGGAGAAGAAAAAACATTCAGTACTTC. Its protein is CASSLPGGRRKNIQYF.